This passage covers 27 T cell receptor beta chains from one sample sequenced in a study of CD4 T cells in relation to SARS-CoV-2 and coronaviruses. Sequencing was performed with immunoSEQ multiplex PCR; in TCRdb, only in-frame clones are kept and a portion is missing. There are some 64,000 clones in the sample; around 93% occur only once, and 0.12% to 0.15% lies in the top ten. The unexposed donors gave CD4+ T cells in about 2010-2018, prior to COVID-19. Sequencing was performed on naive CD4+ T cells from PBMCs. Subset indicated: naive CD4+ T cells isolated by negative enrichment. The origin of the receptors is a human donor in good health.

The chain links TRBV24-1 to TRBJ2-2; 7 nucleotides agree with TRBD1. The CDR3 contains 16 residues. After removal of 2 bases from V and 1 base from J, the junction contained 3 bases not matched to a gene. Germline V gene lookup returns CDR1 KGHDR and CDR2 SFDVKD. The DNA of the CDR3 is TGTGCCACCAGTGATTACGGGACAGTGAACACCGGGGAGCTGTTTTTT. The encoded protein is CATSDYGTVNTGELFF.

The chain joins TRBV7-9 to TRBJ2-2, with 7 positions matching TRBD1. V lost 5 bases to trimming and J lost 0 bases; unmatched junction nucleotides: 9. Per the germline V gene, CDR1 is SEHNR and CDR2 is FQNEAQ (reference sequence). The CDR3 totals 17 residues. The CDR3 DNA reads as TGTGCCAGCAGCCCCCAAGACAGGGCCCCGAACACCGGGGAGCTGTTTTTT. Translated, it gives CASSPQDRAPNTGELFF.

This chain uses TRBV28 with TRBJ2-7, with 8 bases aligning to TRBD2. Germline lookup yields CDR1 MDHEN and CDR2 SYDVKM. The CDR3 has 13 residues. CDR3 coding DNA: TGTGCTTCGGTGGGGACTAGTTTCCACGAGCAGTACTTC. Translated: CASVGTSFHEQYF.

This chain uses TRBV7-2 with TRBJ2-3; D tentatively reads TRBD1 or TRBD2 (6 bases each). V lost 5 bases and J lost 1, with 13 bases in between. Germline lookup yields CDR1 SGHTA and CDR2 FQGNSA. The CDR3 covers 15 residues. The CDR3 bases are TGTGCCAGCAGCGAGGGGGGTCCTCGCACAGATACGCAGTATTTT. Translation gives CASSEGGPRTDTQYF.

V is TRBV27 and J is TRBJ1-4; D is possibly TRBD1 (6 bases). V dropped 1 base and J dropped 8 bases, with 20 bases sitting between them. This CDR3 contains 17 residues. The germline V gene encodes CDR1 MNHEY and CDR2 SMNVEV (reference sequence). CDR3 loop: CASSLFMGAQGPEKLFF. The CDR3 DNA reads as TGTGCCAGCAGTTTATTTATGGGGGCCCAGGGTCCGGAAAAACTGTTTTTT.

This rearrangement joins TRBV5-1 to TRBJ2-3; D is undetermined. This CDR3 has 14 residues. The V gene's germline CDR1 is SGHRS and CDR2 YFSETQ. V lost 2 bases, J lost 0 bases, and 7 bases lay in between. The CDR3 protein is CASSFSGSTDTQYF. In nucleotides, the CDR3 is TGCGCCAGCAGCTTTTCCGGGAGCACAGATACGCAGTATTTT. The variable domain in full, with the rest retrieved from reference TRBV5-1 and TRBJ2-3, is KAGVTQTPRYLIKTRGQQVTLSCSPISGHRSVSWYQQTPGQGLQFLFEYFSETQRNKGNFPGRFSGRQFSNSRSEMNVSTLELGDSALYLCASSFSGSTDTQYFGPGTRLTVL.

The chain combines TRBV19 with TRBJ2-2, with TRBD1 matching over 9 bases. Per the germline V gene, CDR1 is LNHDA and CDR2 is SQIVND (reference sequence). This CDR3 is built from 16 residues. V was clipped by 2 bases and J by 5 bases; unmatched bases: 6. The CDR3: CASSILGTGTTGELFF. The CDR3 DNA reads as TGTGCCAGTAGTATATTGGGGACAGGGACGACCGGGGAGCTGTTTTTT. Together with reference TRBV19 and TRBJ2-2, the CDR3 gives the full variable domain: DGGITQSPKYLFRKEGQNVTLSCEQNLNHDAMYWYRQDPGQGLRLIYYSQIVNDFQKGDIAEGYSVSREKKESFPLTVTSAQKNPTAFYLCASSILGTGTTGELFFGEGSRLTVL.

V usage is TRBV28 and J usage is TRBJ1-2; D not certain. Germline V lookup: CDR1 MDHEN, CDR2 SYDVKM. V gave up 2 bases and J gave up 6 bases, with 16 bases separating them. The CDR3 has 15 residues. The CDR3 is CASSLKFWGAHGYTF. CDR3 sequence (DNA): TGTGCCAGCAGTTTAAAGTTCTGGGGTGCCCATGGCTACACCTTC.

The chain uses TRBV6-2 or TRBV6-3 and TRBJ2-5; 13 nucleotides agree with TRBD2. Trimming cost V 6 bases and J 3 bases; bases outside gene matches: 7. Germline CDR1 and CDR2: MNHEY and SVGEGT. The CDR3 covers 16 residues. CDR3 bases: TGTGCCAGCAGCCGCGGGACTAGCGGGACCAAAGAGACCCAGTACTTC. Translated: CASSRGTSGTKETQYF.

This sequence joins TRBV11-2 and TRBJ2-7, with TRBD2 identical over 10 bases. CDR3 length: 15 residues. Unmatched junction bases numbered 10, after V lost 4 bases and J lost 7 bases. Germline V gives CDR1 SGHAT, CDR2 FQNNGV. CDR3 protein: CASSSNPSGRREQYF. The CDR3 DNA sequence: TGTGCCAGCAGCTCCAACCCTAGCGGGAGACGAGAGCAGTACTTC.

The V call is TRBV6-5, the J call TRBJ1-2, with D maybe TRBD1 (5 bases). This CDR3 is built from 15 residues. Germline values: CDR1 MNHEY, CDR2 SVGAGI. The ends were cut back, 6 bases at V and 2 bases at J, with 16 bases in the middle. The CDR3 reads CASSDDSLGNYGYTF. The CDR3 DNA follows: TGTGCCAGCAGCGATGACAGCCTTGGAAACTATGGCTACACCTTC.

The CDR3 bases are TGTGCCACCAGTGACCCACGGGACAGGGGAGGGACAGATACGCAGTATTTT. Encoded protein: CATSDPRDRGGTDTQYF. This chain uses TRBV24-1 with TRBJ2-3; 10 bases match TRBD1. CDR1 and CDR2 from the germline V gene are KGHDR and SFDVKD. CDR3 length equals 17 residues. With 4 bases clipped from V and 3 bases from J, the junction kept 9 bases outside the gene matches.

The rearrangement joins TRBV3-1 (or the pseudogene TRBV3-2) to TRBJ2-3, with no clear D. The CDR3 totals 14 residues. The V gene's germline CDR1 is LGHDT and CDR2 YNNKEL (reference sequence). Trimming took 0 bases from V and 8 from J, leaving 12 bases between them. CDR3 bases: TGTGCCAGCAGCCAAGATGTAAGGCCAGGTACGCAGTATTTT. Its protein is CASSQDVRPGTQYF.

V and J are TRBV28 and TRBJ2-3; D gene unclear. The CDR3 length is 12 residues. Trimming left V 6 bases short and J 3 bases short, with 7 bases between. Germline V lookup: CDR1 MDHEN, CDR2 SYDVKM. The CDR3 nucleotides are TGTGCCAGCAGCTCCGCGACAGATACGCAGTATTTT. Its translation: CASSSATDTQYF. Full variable domain (remainder filled in from reference TRBV28 and TRBJ2-3): DVKVTQSSRYLVKRTGEKVFLECVQDMDHENMFWYRQDPGLGLRLIYFSYDVKMKEKGDIPEGYSVSREKKERFSLILESASTNQTSMYLCASSSATDTQYFGPGTRLTVL.

This clone was detected once. The chain links TRBV2 to TRBJ2-7; TRBD1 agrees at 10 bases. The germline V gene has CDR1 SNHLY and CDR2 FYNNEI. There are 15 residues in the CDR3. The J segment lost 4 bases and the V segment lost 8 bases, leaving 11 bases of the junction unmatched. The CDR3 DNA reads as TGTGCCAGCCGACTTTCCGGGACAGGGGCTTACGAGCAGTACTTC. As protein: CASRLSGTGAYEQYF.

CDR3 bases: TGTGCCAGCTCACCTATGGACAGGGGGGTCGAGCAGTACTTC. It encodes CASSPMDRGVEQYF. The J gene is TRBJ2-7, the V gene TRBV18; 10 bases align to TRBD1. The trim removed 3 bases at V and 6 bases at J, leaving 5 bases unmatched. This CDR3 contains 14 residues. In germline, CDR1 is KGHSH, CDR2 LQKENI.

The chain couples TRBV7-8 to TRBJ2-5; D unclear. From germline, CDR1 is SGHVS and CDR2 FQNEAQ. CDR3 size: 14 residues. Between the trimmed V and J ends, which lost 1 base and 1 base, there was a span of 7 bases. The CDR3 DNA sequence: TGTGCCAGCAGCTTAGGAAGGAGCCAAGAGACCCAGTACTTC. Residues: CASSLGRSQETQYF.

This chain uses TRBV28 with TRBJ2-7, with D unresolved. The ends were cut back, 4 bases at V and 6 bases at J, with 10 bases in the middle. The CDR3 runs 12 residues. The germline gives CDR1 MDHEN, CDR2 SYDVKM. The CDR3 region is CASSSTAGEQYF. The CDR3 coding sequence is TGTGCCAGCAGTTCCACGGCAGGCGAGCAGTACTTC.

The V and J genes are TRBV5-1 and TRBJ2-1, with a weak D call TRBD2 (5 bases). Germline V gene lookup returns CDR1 SGHRS and CDR2 YFSETQ. Trimming left V 4 bases short and J 3 bases short, with 14 bases between. The CDR3 has 15 amino acids. The CDR3 nucleotides read TGCGCCAGCAGCCTTAGCGAACCTTACTACAATGAGCAGTTCTTC. Residues: CASSLSEPYYNEQFF.

This clone was seen a single time. This chain connects TRBV24-1 to TRBJ1-5, with D unclear. The CDR3 sequence is 12 residues long. Germline assignment: CDR1 KGHDR and CDR2 SFDVKD. V was shortened by 1 base and J by 7 bases, with 4 bases between the two germline ends. CDR3: CATSDFNQPQHF. Written as DNA, the CDR3 is TGTGCCACCAGTGATTTTAACCAGCCCCAGCATTTT.

The chain is built from TRBV23-1 and TRBJ1-6; 7 bases map to TRBD1. TRBV23-1 is treated as an ORF (open reading frame) with a function not yet certain. Trimming removed 0 bases from V and 6 bases from J; junction bases left unmatched: 5. This CDR3 contains 16 residues. This chain's CDR3 is CASSQSGPGGNSPLHF. For the CDR3, the DNA is TGCGCCAGCAGTCAATCTGGGCCAGGGGGTAATTCACCCCTCCACTTT.

The sample holds one count of this clone. This chain connects TRBV28 to TRBJ1-5; 12 bases are a match to TRBD1. The length of the CDR3 is 15 residues. With V trimmed by 5 bases and J by 7 bases, 6 bases remained unmatched. CDR1 MDHEN and CDR2 SYDVKM come from the germline V gene. CDR3 region: CASSGDRGQRQPQHF. The CDR3 DNA is TGTGCCAGCAGTGGGGACAGGGGGCAGCGCCAGCCCCAGCATTTT.

The chain links TRBV18 to TRBJ2-6, with D possibly TRBD1 on 5 matching bases. There are 17 residues in the CDR3. Looked up from germline, CDR1 is KGHSH and CDR2 is LQKENI. V was clipped by 2 bases and J by 0 bases, with 11 bases between them. DNA for the CDR3: TGTGCCAGCTCACCAGGGCAGGGAAGCTCTGGGGCCAACGTCCTGACTTTC. Encoded protein: CASSPGQGSSGANVLTF.

The V gene is TRBV18, the J gene TRBJ2-2; D is unresolved. Trimming pared 2 bases from V and 7 bases from J, leaving 8 bases between. The CDR3 contains 13 residues. The germline gives CDR1 KGHSH, CDR2 LQKENI. DNA for the CDR3: TGTGCCAGCTCACCAGATTTTTTCGGGGAGCTGTTTTTT. Translating gives CASSPDFFGELFF.

The chain has TRBV5-4 and TRBJ1-1; 8 bases are shared with TRBD1. V dropped 1 base and J dropped 8; count of bases not matched to a gene: 7. CDR1 and CDR2 (germline): SGHNT, YYREEE (reference sequence). The CDR3 is 14 amino acids. CDR3 sequence: CASSLQGALTEAFF. The CDR3 DNA sequence: TGTGCCAGCAGCTTGCAGGGGGCACTTACAGAAGCTTTCTTT.

The DNA for the CDR3 is TGTGCCAGCAGCGCCGGACAGGCGCCAGCCAAAAACATTCAGTACTTC. It encodes CASSAGQAPAKNIQYF. The chain recombines TRBV2 with TRBJ2-4; 7 bases map to TRBD1. In germline, CDR1 is SNHLY, CDR2 FYNNEI. V shed 6 bases and J 0 bases; nucleotides not matched to a gene: 8. This CDR3 spans 16 amino acids.

This sequence joins TRBV3-1 (or the pseudogene TRBV3-2) and TRBJ1-1; D may be TRBD1 (5 bases). The V end was cut by 1 base, the J end by 4 bases, with 7 bases between. The CDR3 spans 13 residues. Germline V gives CDR1 LGHDT, CDR2 YNNKEL (reference sequence). DNA for the CDR3: TGTGCCAGCAGCCAAGGCCAGGGCACTGAAGCTTTCTTT. This sequence encodes CASSQGQGTEAFF.